Shown below are 11 T cell receptor beta chains from a single sample sequenced in a study of CD8+ T cells in alopecia areata. Pooled cutaneous lymph node cells were sorted using CD4, CD8alpha, NKG2D, NKG2ACE and other markers. Isolated RNA was reverse transcribed into cDNA used as the sequencing template. Clones were sequenced by immunoSEQ multiplex PCR, and TCRdb holds only the in-frame ones, with some missing. The profile covers around 290,000 clones, none occurring a single time. The sequencing sample was made of CD4+ T cells sorted from a lymph node. These receptors were taken from a C3H/HeJ mouse with alopecia areata. The MHC haplotype of the strain is H2-k.

This clone was observed a handful of times. Genes and germline are mouse. The CDR3 is cut off 4 residues early in the read; its end comes from the germline J gene. This rearrangement joins TRBV1 to TRBJ1-2, with D possibly matching TRBD1 (6 bases). The CDR3 totals 17 residues. From germline, CDR1 is NSQYPW and CDR2 LRSPGD (reference sequence). V was shortened by 3 bases and J by 0 bases, with 17 bases between the two germline ends. CDR3: CTCSADPQGGPNSDYTF. The DNA read from the CDR3 is TGCACCTGCAGTGCTGACCCACAGGGAGGCCCAAACTCC.

With respect to this clone: Mouse names are used for the genes. The read ends 4 residues before the CDR3 terminus; that terminus is restored from the germline J gene. The V gene is TRBV5, the J gene TRBJ2-3, with 10 nucleotides matching TRBD1. From germline, CDR1 is LGHNA and CDR2 YNLKQL (reference sequence). The CDR3 is 16 residues long. V shed 4 bases and J 0 bases; nucleotides not matched to a gene: 4. The part of the CDR3 DNA that was read is TGTGCCAGCAGCCCCACGGGACAGGGGAGTGCAGAA. Amino acids: CASSPTGQGSAE. The full CDR3 protein reads CASSPTGQGSAETLYF.

As for this clone: These gene names are mouse names. Sequencing ends 4 residues short of the CDR3 end; the germline J gene provides the rest. The J gene is TRBJ2-7, the V gene TRBV13-2, with 9 bases matching TRBD2. The CDR3 runs to 15 residues. CDR1 is NNHNN, CDR2 SYGAGS, per germline (reference sequence). Partial CDR3 DNA: TGTGCCAGCGGTGATGACTGGGGGGCCGTATAT. Its translation: CASGDDWGAVY. The full CDR3 is CASGDDWGAVYEQYF.

With respect to this clone: Here the gene names and germline are mouse. Sequencing ends 4 residues short of the CDR3 end; the germline J gene provides the rest. The V and J genes are TRBV19 and TRBJ2-1; possibly TRBD2 for D (6 bases). V dropped 5 bases and J dropped 1 base, with 10 bases sitting between them. Germline-derived CDR1 and CDR2 are FNHDT and SITEND (reference sequence). There are 14 residues in the CDR3. The chain's CDR3 is CASSLGLNYAEQFF. The covered CDR3 bases are TGTGCCAGCAGCCTGGGGTTAAACTATGCT.

To note about this clone: The gene symbols are mouse symbols. Sequencing ends 4 residues short of the CDR3 end; the germline J gene provides the rest. The chain has TRBV1 and TRBJ2-3; the match to TRBD2 covers 8 bases. Germline assignment: CDR1 NSQYPW and CDR2 LRSPGD (reference sequence). The CDR3 covers 14 residues. V was pared by 3 bases and J by 4 bases, with 3 bases of the junction left unmatched. The part of the CDR3 DNA that was read is TGCACCTGCAGTGCCTGGGGGGATCCAGAA. It translates to CTCSAWGDPE. The entire CDR3 sequence reads CTCSAWGDPETLYF.

As concerns this clone: Mouse gene names apply. The missing CDR3 end, 4 residues past where the read stops, is filled in from the germline J gene. The chain combines TRBV5 with TRBJ1-2; 8 bases fit TRBD1. Trimming at V came to 0 bases and at J to 3 bases, leaving 3 bases not matched to a gene. CDR1 is LGHNA and CDR2 is YNLKQL in the germline V gene (reference sequence). CDR3 length equals 15 residues. Partial CDR3 DNA: TGTGCCAGCAGCCAAGACGCAGGGGGCCACTCC. This gives the protein CASSQDAGGHS. The CDR3 in full is CASSQDAGGHSDYTF.

Comments on this clone: Gene names are the mouse ones. Sequencing ends 4 residues short of the CDR3 end; the germline J gene provides the rest. Additional DNA sequences in this sample encode the identical CDR3. The V call is TRBV1, the J call TRBJ2-1, with unresolved D. The V and J ends lost 1 base and 3 bases respectively, with 7 bases between them. CDR3 size: 14 residues. Germline V gene data show CDR1 as NSQYPW and CDR2 as LRSPGD (reference sequence). The CDR3 reads CTCSAGGGYAEQFF. CDR3 DNA (partial): TGCACCTGCAGTGCAGGGGGAGGCTATGCT.

This clone was observed a handful of times. The gene names here belong to mouse. The CDR3 end falls 4 residues outside the read, so it is completed with the germline J gene. This rearrangement joins TRBV13-2 to TRBJ2-3, with D perhaps TRBD1 (5 bases). The CDR3 runs to 14 residues. V was shortened by 5 bases and J by 0 bases, with 10 bases between the two germline ends. Germline CDR1 and CDR2: NNHNN and SYGAGS (reference sequence). The CDR3 sequence is CASGPGSSAETLYF. CDR3 DNA (partial): TGTGCCAGCGGGCCAGGGAGTAGTGCAGAA.

Regarding this clone: Each gene name is a mouse one. Read data end 4 residues before the CDR3 end; the end is taken from the germline J gene. This chain links TRBV19 with TRBJ2-5; the match to TRBD2 covers 8 bases. The CDR3 loop spans 14 amino acids. In germline, CDR1 is FNHDT, CDR2 SITEND (reference sequence). CDR3 loop: CASSIKDWADTQYF. The sequenced CDR3 bases are TGTGCCAGCAGTATTAAGGACTGGGCGGAC. The variable domain in full, completed from reference TRBV19 and TRBJ2-5, reads GGIITQTPKFLIGQEGQKLTLKCQQNFNHDTMYWYRQDSGKGLRLIYYSITENDLQKGDLSEGYDASREKKSSFSLTVTSAQKNEMAVFLCASSIKDWADTQYFGPGTRLLVL.

With respect to this clone: Germline and genes: mouse. The CDR3 end falls 3 residues outside the read, so it is completed with the germline J gene. The chain uses TRBV14 and TRBJ1-6; TRBD1 might be the D (6 bases). TRBJ1-6 is an ORF, with its function uncertain. Trimming removed 5 bases from V and 0 bases from J, with 9 bases in between. The CDR3 runs 15 residues. CDR1 and CDR2 from the germline V gene are SGHDT and FRDEAV. The part of the CDR3 DNA that was read is TGTGCCAGCAGCCGGACAGATTCCTATAATTCGCCC. This translates into CASSRTDSYNSP. The entire CDR3 is CASSRTDSYNSPLYF.

This clone was recorded a few times. Gene names are the mouse ones. From the germline J gene comes the end of the CDR3, since the read stops 4 residues before it. V gene TRBV13-2 combines with J gene TRBJ2-5, with 12 bases matching TRBD1. V was clipped by 1 base and J by 3 bases; unmatched bases: 6. The CDR3 covers 17 residues. From germline, CDR1 is NNHNN and CDR2 SYGAGS (reference sequence). CDR3 residues: CASGDPGQGAGQDTQYF. The CDR3 bases that were read are TGTGCCAGCGGTGATCCGGGACAGGGGGCTGGGCAAGAC.